One and the same sample provided the 28 T cell receptor beta chains below, sequenced in a study of blood T cell repertoires in COVID-19. Sequencing used immunoSEQ multiplex PCR; TCRdb keeps in-frame clones, though not all of them. The profile covers a few hundred thousand clones, with 75% to 90% appearing a single time and 3.6% taken by the ten largest. Specimen: peripheral blood. The receptors derive from a woman younger than 30 with acute or convalescent COVID-19.

The rearrangement uses TRBV29-1 and TRBJ1-3; D unclear. V shed 3 bases and J shed 4 bases, with 13 bases lying between them. This CDR3 is built from 14 residues. The germline gives CDR1 SQVTM, CDR2 ANQGSEA. The CDR3 loop reads CSVDVGATGNTIYF. The CDR3 DNA follows: TGCAGCGTTGACGTGGGCGCGACGGGAAACACCATATATTTT.

The chain couples TRBV6-5 to TRBJ2-7, with 10 nucleotides matching TRBD1. Germline trimming cut 8 bases from V and 2 bases from J; bases unmatched to any gene: 9. Germline CDR1 and CDR2: MNHEY and SVGAGI. The CDR3 consists of 15 residues. The CDR3 bases are TGTGCCAGCGTACCCCGGGACAGGGGCACCTACGAGCAGTACTTC. Its translation: CASVPRDRGTYEQYF.

V gene TRBV27 combines with J gene TRBJ2-5; possible D gene TRBD1, 5 bases. V lost 3 bases to trimming and J lost 6 bases, with 11 bases between them. CDR1 and CDR2 (germline): MNHEY, SMNVEV (reference sequence). CDR3 size: 13 residues. CDR3 protein: CASSLGRGKTQYF. CDR3 sequence (DNA): TGTGCCAGCAGTTTGGGTAGGGGAAAGACCCAGTACTTC.

The chain recombines TRBV6-5 with TRBJ2-7, with TRBD2 identical over 11 bases. Germline values: CDR1 MNHEY, CDR2 SVGAGI. V gave up 6 bases and J gave up 5 bases; unmatched junction bases: 9. The CDR3 runs to 15 residues. Here the CDR3 DNA reads TGTGCCAGCAGCCCACGACTAGCGGGAATCCACGAGCAGTACTTC. Translated: CASSPRLAGIHEQYF.

The CDR3: CASSPLTGGSLEAFF. In DNA form, the CDR3 reads TGTGCCAGCTCACCCCTGACAGGGGGTTCCCTTGAAGCTTTCTTT. The chain uses TRBV18 and TRBJ1-1; 9 nucleotides match TRBD1. Germline-derived CDR1 and CDR2 are KGHSH and LQKENI. The V and J ends lost 3 bases and 7 bases, in that order; junction bases with no gene match: 9. The CDR3 contains 15 residues. Supplemented by reference TRBV18 and TRBJ1-1, the full variable domain reads NAGVMQNPRHLVRRRGQEARLRCSPMKGHSHVYWYRQLPEEGLKFMVYLQKENIIDESGMPKERFSAEFPKEGPSILRIQQVVRGDSAAYFCASSPLTGGSLEAFFGQGTRLTVV.

The genes are TRBV6-5 and TRBJ1-6; 9 nucleotides align to TRBD1. J gave up 8 bases and V 6 bases, and 8 bases lay outside the gene matches. There are 15 residues in the CDR3. Germline values: CDR1 MNHEY, CDR2 SVGAGI. Written as DNA, the CDR3 is TGTGCCAGCAGCCAAGGGGACAGGGCCCATTCACCCCTCCACTTT. It yields the protein CASSQGDRAHSPLHF.

The sample holds one count of this clone. As DNA, the CDR3 is TGTGCCAGTAGGACGACAGCGAGCTCCTATAATTCACCCCTCCACTTT. It specifies CASRTTASSYNSPLHF. The V and J genes are TRBV19 and TRBJ1-6; D is perhaps TRBD1 (5 bases). In germline, CDR1 is LNHDA, CDR2 SQIVND (reference sequence). Trimming pared 6 bases from V and 0 bases from J, leaving 12 bases between. CDR3 length: 16 residues.

This rearrangement joins TRBV2 to TRBJ2-3; D perhaps matches TRBD1 (6 bases). Between the trimmed V and J ends, which lost 6 bases and 1 base, there was a span of 11 bases. The CDR3 runs 14 residues. Germline V CDR1 and CDR2: SNHLY, FYNNEI. CDR3 nucleotides: TGTGCCAGCAGAGTACAGGGACGCACAGATACGCAGTATTTT. This sequence encodes CASRVQGRTDTQYF.

This chain uses TRBV6-5 with TRBJ1-1, with D possibly matching TRBD1 (6 bases). Germline CDR1 reads MNHEY; CDR2 reads SVGAGI. The CDR3 length is 13 residues. V was shortened by 11 bases and J by 3 bases, with 16 bases between the two germline ends. DNA of the CDR3: TGTGCCGTACTAAGGGGGGGTTACACTGAAGCTTTCTTT. Translating gives CAVLRGGYTEAFF.

The rearrangement links TRBV9 to TRBJ1-1; possibly TRBD1 for D (6 bases). Germline V gene lookup returns CDR1 SGDLS and CDR2 YYNGEE. Trimming removed 0 bases at V and 3 bases at J, with 21 bases between. This CDR3 has 18 residues. This CDR3 reads CASSVAPLDDRIDTEAFF. CDR3 coding DNA: TGTGCCAGCAGCGTAGCCCCATTAGACGACAGGATTGACACTGAAGCTTTCTTT.

The J gene is TRBJ1-4, the V gene TRBV2; D gene ambiguous. CDR3 size: 15 residues. The germline gives CDR1 SNHLY, CDR2 FYNNEI. Trimming took off 2 bases at V and 1 base at J, with 8 bases between the two ends. CDR3: CASSESEGTNEKLFF. The CDR3 DNA follows: TGTGCCAGCAGTGAAAGCGAGGGAACTAATGAAAAACTGTTTTTT.

For this clone: The sample holds other DNA sequences that translate to the same CDR3. The chain is built from TRBV7-3 and TRBJ1-2; D is uncertain. Trimming took off 3 bases at V and 7 bases at J, with 6 bases between the two ends. Germline-derived CDR1 and CDR2 are SGHTA and FQGTGA. This CDR3 region has 11 residues. CDR3 nucleotide sequence: TGTGCCAGCAGCTTGGGCGCTGGCTACACCTTC. This sequence encodes CASSLGAGYTF.

Note on this clone: This sequence may be a read error, since a much larger clone differs from it by one base. The chain couples TRBV28 to TRBJ1-5, with 10 nucleotides matching TRBD1. V trimming: 5 bases; J trimming: 0 bases; junction bases outside the gene matches: 1. The CDR3 is made up of 15 amino acids. CDR1 and CDR2 (germline): MDHEN, SYDVKM. The CDR3 DNA sequence: TGTGCCAGCAGTGGGACAGGGGATAGCAATCAGCCCCAGCATTTT. Its translation is CASSGTGDSNQPQHF. Full variable domain (remainder filled in from reference TRBV28 and TRBJ1-5): DVKVTQSSRYLVKRTGEKVFLECVQDMDHENMFWYRQDPGLGLRLIYFSYDVKMKEKGDIPEGYSVSREKKERFSLILESASTNQTSMYLCASSGTGDSNQPQHFGDGTRLSIL.

Regarding this clone: Different DNA sequences within this sample yield the same CDR3. The rearrangement uses TRBV5-1 and TRBJ2-3, with D possibly being TRBD2 (5 bases). The germline V gene has CDR1 SGHRS and CDR2 YFSETQ. Between the trimmed V and J ends, which lost 0 bases and 3 bases, there was a span of 8 bases. The CDR3 has 14 amino acids. The CDR3 loop reads CASSLAGRTDTQYF. CDR3 in DNA: TGCGCCAGCAGCTTGGCGGGGAGAACAGATACGCAGTATTTT.

V usage is TRBV11-2 and J usage is TRBJ2-7; the D gene is possibly TRBD2 (6 bases). Trimming cost V 7 bases and J 3 bases, with 16 bases left between them. The V gene's germline CDR1 is SGHAT and CDR2 FQNNGV. The CDR3 is 14 amino acids. In nucleotides, the CDR3 is TGTGCCAGCACCCTTGGGGTGGGAGGCTACGAGCAGTACTTC. As protein: CASTLGVGGYEQYF.

V gene TRBV6-5 combines with J gene TRBJ2-5; TRBD1 matches 7 bases. Germline-derived CDR1 and CDR2 are MNHEY and SVGAGI. V gave up 4 bases and J gave up 0 bases; unmatched junction bases: 8. The CDR3 contains 16 residues. CDR3 loop: CASSSNQQGNQETQYF. The CDR3 DNA is TGTGCCAGCAGTTCCAATCAACAGGGGAACCAAGAGACCCAGTACTTC.

The rearrangement uses TRBV7-9 and TRBJ1-4; D uncertain. Trimming pared 4 bases from V and 3 bases from J, leaving 12 bases between. Germline V gene data show CDR1 as SEHNR and CDR2 as FQNEAQ (reference sequence). The CDR3 is made up of 15 amino acids. The CDR3 nucleotides read TGTGCCAGCAGCTCCGAGGAGATCGCTAATGAAAAACTGTTTTTT. This encodes CASSSEEIANEKLFF.

Within the sample, this clone is medium-sized. This chain connects TRBV14 to TRBJ2-3; 10 bases align to TRBD2. There are 16 residues in the CDR3. The germline gives CDR1 SGHDN, CDR2 FVKESK. Losses at the gene ends were 4 bases for V and 4 bases for J; bases not matched to a gene: 8. The CDR3 nucleotides read TGTGCCAGCAGCCCCATAGGAAGCGGGGGGGCAGATACGCAGTATTTT. Translated: CASSPIGSGGADTQYF.

V gene TRBV5-1 combines with J gene TRBJ2-3, with 11 bases fitting TRBD2. The CDR3 loop spans 17 amino acids. V was clipped by 1 base and J by 3 bases; unmatched bases: 7. The germline gives CDR1 SGHRS, CDR2 YFSETQ. This chain's CDR3 is CASSLSLLAGATDTQYF. The CDR3 DNA reads TGCGCCAGCAGCTTGTCCTTACTAGCGGGAGCTACAGATACGCAGTATTTT. The whole variable domain, filled in from reference TRBV5-1 and TRBJ2-3, reads KAGVTQTPRYLIKTRGQQVTLSCSPISGHRSVSWYQQTPGQGLQFLFEYFSETQRNKGNFPGRFSGRQFSNSRSEMNVSTLELGDSALYLCASSLSLLAGATDTQYFGPGTRLTVL.

The chain carries TRBV7-3 and TRBJ1-1, with 8 bases aligning to TRBD1. V shed 5 bases, J shed 0 bases, and the junction held 8 bases outside the gene matches. The CDR3 spans 16 residues. Germline V lookup: CDR1 SGHTA, CDR2 FQGTGA. CDR3 DNA: TGTGCCAGCAGCCCGAGACAGGGGATAATGAACACTGAAGCTTTCTTT. Protein: CASSPRQGIMNTEAFF.

The V call is TRBV3-1 (or the pseudogene TRBV3-2), the J call TRBJ2-1, with 7 positions matching TRBD1. This CDR3 has 16 amino acids. The V gene end was trimmed by 3 bases and the J gene end by 0 bases; junction bases not matched to a gene: 5. Germline lookup yields CDR1 LGHDT and CDR2 YNNKEL (reference sequence). CDR3 nucleotide sequence: TGTGCCAGCAGCCAGGGACAGCGAAGCTCCTACAATGAGCAGTTCTTC. It encodes CASSQGQRSSYNEQFF.

V and J are TRBV5-4 and TRBJ2-3, with 12 nucleotides matching TRBD2. The ends lost 6 bases at V and 6 bases at J; junction bases unmatched: 14. The CDR3 runs 17 residues. In germline, CDR1 is SGHNT, CDR2 YYREEE (reference sequence). This chain's CDR3 is CASTLGPASGGADTQYF. The CDR3 bases are TGTGCCAGCACCCTCGGGCCTGCTAGCGGGGGGGCCGATACGCAGTATTTT.

CDR3: CSVTGWQNTGELFF. The CDR3 DNA follows: TGCAGCGTTACAGGGTGGCAGAACACCGGGGAGCTGTTTTTT. The rearrangement links TRBV29-1 to TRBJ2-2; tentative D call: TRBD1 (6 bases). Germline V gene data show CDR1 as SQVTM and CDR2 as ANQGSEA. The CDR3 has 14 amino acids. The ends were cut back, 5 bases at V and 1 base at J, with 11 bases in the middle.

The rearrangement joins TRBV29-1 to TRBJ2-1, with 10 nucleotides matching TRBD1. Germline loops: CDR1 SQVTM, CDR2 ANQGSEA. V lost 0 bases to trimming and J lost 9 bases; unmatched junction nucleotides: 11. The CDR3 is made up of 16 amino acids. This CDR3 reads CSVEDLGQGELFEQFF. In nucleotides, the CDR3 is TGCAGCGTTGAAGATCTCGGACAGGGGGAACTCTTTGAGCAGTTCTTC.

The chain recombines TRBV3-1 (or the pseudogene TRBV3-2) with TRBJ1-1; D gene uncertain. Trimming left V 2 bases short and J 0 bases short, with 7 bases between. Germline CDR1 reads LGHDT; CDR2 reads YNNKEL (reference sequence). The CDR3 length is 14 residues. In DNA form, the CDR3 reads TGTGCCAGCAGCCAATCTGGAGTGAACACTGAAGCTTTCTTT. Encoded protein: CASSQSGVNTEAFF.

The rearrangement uses TRBV28 and TRBJ1-2, with D maybe TRBD1 (6 bases). V was pared by 6 bases and J by 5 bases, with 22 bases between. This CDR3 spans 16 amino acids. Germline CDR1 and CDR2: MDHEN and SYDVKM. The CDR3 here is CASSQSGTWSRYGYTF. The CDR3, as DNA: TGTGCCAGCAGCCAAAGCGGGACATGGAGTAGATATGGCTACACCTTC.

As DNA, the CDR3 is TGTGCCAGCAGCCCAGGAGCGGGATACAATGAGCAGTTCTTC. As protein: CASSPGAGYNEQFF. The chain combines TRBV7-3 with TRBJ2-1; 7 bases fit TRBD2. The CDR3 runs 14 residues. Germline assignment: CDR1 SGHTA and CDR2 FQGTGA. Trimming cost V 5 bases and J 4 bases; bases outside gene matches: 5.

The chain couples TRBV27 to TRBJ1-6; D is unresolved. Trimming cost V 6 bases and J 9 bases, with 18 bases left between them. CDR1 and CDR2 (germline): MNHEY, SMNVEV (reference sequence). The CDR3 extends over 15 amino acids. The CDR3 sequence is CASSLGRAEFSPLHF. CDR3 DNA: TGTGCCAGCAGCCTCGGGCGGGCAGAGTTTTCACCCCTCCACTTT.